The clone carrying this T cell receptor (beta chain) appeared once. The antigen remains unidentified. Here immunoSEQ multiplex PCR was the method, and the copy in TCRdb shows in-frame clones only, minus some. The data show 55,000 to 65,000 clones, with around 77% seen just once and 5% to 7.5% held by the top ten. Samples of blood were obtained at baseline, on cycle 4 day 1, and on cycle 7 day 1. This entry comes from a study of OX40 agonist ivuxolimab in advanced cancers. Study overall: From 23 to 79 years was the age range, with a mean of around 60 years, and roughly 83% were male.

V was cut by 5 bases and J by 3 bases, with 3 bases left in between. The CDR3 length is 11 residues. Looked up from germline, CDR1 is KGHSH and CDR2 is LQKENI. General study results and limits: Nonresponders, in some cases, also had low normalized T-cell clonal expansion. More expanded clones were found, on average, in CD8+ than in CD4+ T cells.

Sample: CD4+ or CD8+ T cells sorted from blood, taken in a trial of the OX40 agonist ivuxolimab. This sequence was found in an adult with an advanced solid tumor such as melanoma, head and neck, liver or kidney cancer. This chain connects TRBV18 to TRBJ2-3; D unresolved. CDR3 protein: CASSDTDTQYF. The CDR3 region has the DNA TGTGCCAGCTCAGATACAGATACGCAGTATTTT. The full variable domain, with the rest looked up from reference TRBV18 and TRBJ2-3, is NAGVMQNPRHLVRRRGQEARLRCSPMKGHSHVYWYRQLPEEGLKFMVYLQKENIIDESGMPKERFSAEFPKEGPSILRIQQVVRGDSAAYFCASSDTDTQYFGPGTRLTVL.